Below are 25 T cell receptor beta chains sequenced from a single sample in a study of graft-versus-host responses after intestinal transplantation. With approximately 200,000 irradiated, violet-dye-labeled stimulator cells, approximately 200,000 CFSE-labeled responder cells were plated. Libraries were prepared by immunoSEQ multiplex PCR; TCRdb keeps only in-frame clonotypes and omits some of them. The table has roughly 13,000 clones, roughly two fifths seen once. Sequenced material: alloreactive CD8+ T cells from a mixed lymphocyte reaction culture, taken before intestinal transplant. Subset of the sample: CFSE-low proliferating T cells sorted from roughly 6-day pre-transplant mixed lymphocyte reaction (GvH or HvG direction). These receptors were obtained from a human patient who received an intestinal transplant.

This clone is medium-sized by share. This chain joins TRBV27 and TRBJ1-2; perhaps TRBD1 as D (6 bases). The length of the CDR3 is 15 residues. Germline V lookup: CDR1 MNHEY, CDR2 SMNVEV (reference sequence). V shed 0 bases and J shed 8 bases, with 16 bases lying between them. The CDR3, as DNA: TGTGCCAGCAGTTTATCCGCGACAGGCAGTATGGGCTACACCTTC. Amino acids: CASSLSATGSMGYTF.

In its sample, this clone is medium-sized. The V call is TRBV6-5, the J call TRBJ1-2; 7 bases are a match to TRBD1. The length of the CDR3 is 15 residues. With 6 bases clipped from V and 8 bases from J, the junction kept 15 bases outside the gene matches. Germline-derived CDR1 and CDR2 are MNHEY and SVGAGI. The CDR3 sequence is CASSPTGDPMFGYTF. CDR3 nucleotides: TGTGCCAGCAGCCCTACAGGGGATCCTATGTTCGGCTACACCTTC.

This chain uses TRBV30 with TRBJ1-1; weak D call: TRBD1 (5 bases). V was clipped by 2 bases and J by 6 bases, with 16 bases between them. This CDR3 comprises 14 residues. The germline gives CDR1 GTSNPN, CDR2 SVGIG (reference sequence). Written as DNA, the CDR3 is TGTGCCTGGAGTTCCCAGGGCGGTCGCGCTGAAGCTTTCTTT. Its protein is CAWSSQGGRAEAFF.

CDR3 in amino acids: CASGAGPAGTYEQYF. The CDR3 DNA reads TGTGCCAGTGGGGCTGGTCCAGCGGGAACCTACGAGCAGTACTTC. The chain carries TRBV19 and TRBJ2-7; the match to TRBD2 covers 7 bases. J was trimmed by 2 bases and V by 8 bases; bases with no gene match: 12. In germline, CDR1 is LNHDA, CDR2 SQIVND (reference sequence). The CDR3 has 15 residues.

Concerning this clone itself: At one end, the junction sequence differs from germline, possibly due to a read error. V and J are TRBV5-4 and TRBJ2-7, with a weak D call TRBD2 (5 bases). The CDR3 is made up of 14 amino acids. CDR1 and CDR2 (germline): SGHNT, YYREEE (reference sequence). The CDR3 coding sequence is TGCGCCAGCAGCCCGGATGTCGGGAATCGGGAGCAGTACTTC. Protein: CASSPDVGNREQYF.

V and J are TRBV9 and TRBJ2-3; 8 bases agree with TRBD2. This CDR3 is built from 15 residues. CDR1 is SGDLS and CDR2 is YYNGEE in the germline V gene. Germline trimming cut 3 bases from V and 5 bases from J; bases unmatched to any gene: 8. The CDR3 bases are TGTGCCAGCAGCGGACCGGGGGGGCCAGGAGATACGCAGTATTTT. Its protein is CASSGPGGPGDTQYF.

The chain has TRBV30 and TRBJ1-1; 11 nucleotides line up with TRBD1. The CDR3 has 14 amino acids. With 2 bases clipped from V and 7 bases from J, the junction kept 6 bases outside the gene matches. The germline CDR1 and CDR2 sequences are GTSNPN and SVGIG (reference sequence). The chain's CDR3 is CAWSTGQGAVEAFF. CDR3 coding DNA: TGTGCCTGGAGTACAGGACAGGGGGCGGTTGAAGCTTTCTTT.

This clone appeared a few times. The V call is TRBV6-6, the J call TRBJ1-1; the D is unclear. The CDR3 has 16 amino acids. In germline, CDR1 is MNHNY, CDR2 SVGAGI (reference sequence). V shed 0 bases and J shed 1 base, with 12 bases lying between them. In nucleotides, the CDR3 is TGTGCCAGCAGTTACTCGGCGACCCTAGCGAACACTGAAGCTTTCTTT. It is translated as CASSYSATLANTEAFF.

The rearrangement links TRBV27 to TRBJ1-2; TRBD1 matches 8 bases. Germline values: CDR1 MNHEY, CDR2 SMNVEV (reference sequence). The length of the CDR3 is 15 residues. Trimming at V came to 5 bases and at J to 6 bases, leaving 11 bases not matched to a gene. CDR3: CASSPSRTGYDGYTF. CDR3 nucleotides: TGTGCCAGCAGTCCGTCCAGGACAGGGTATGATGGCTACACCTTC.

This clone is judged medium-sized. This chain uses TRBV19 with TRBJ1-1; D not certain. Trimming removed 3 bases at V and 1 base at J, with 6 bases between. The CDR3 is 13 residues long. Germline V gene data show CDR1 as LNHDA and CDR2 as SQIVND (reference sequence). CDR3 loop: CASSIFRNTEAFF. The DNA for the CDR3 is TGTGCCAGTAGTATTTTCAGGAACACTGAAGCTTTCTTT.

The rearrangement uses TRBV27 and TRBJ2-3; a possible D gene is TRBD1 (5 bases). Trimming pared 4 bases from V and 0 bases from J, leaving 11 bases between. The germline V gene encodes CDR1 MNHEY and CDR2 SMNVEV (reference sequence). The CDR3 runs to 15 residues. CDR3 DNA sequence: TGTGCCAGCAGTTCGGACACCGGCAGCACAGATACGCAGTATTTT. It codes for CASSSDTGSTDTQYF.

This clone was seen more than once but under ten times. The CDR3 loop is CASSSQGVEQYF. CDR3 in DNA: TGTGCCAGCAGTTCACAGGGGGTCGAGCAGTACTTC. The chain employs TRBV6-5 and TRBJ2-7; 8 nucleotides match TRBD1. The CDR3 contains 12 residues. CDR1 MNHEY and CDR2 SVGAGI come from the germline V gene. The J segment lost 6 bases and the V segment lost 4 bases, leaving 2 bases of the junction unmatched.

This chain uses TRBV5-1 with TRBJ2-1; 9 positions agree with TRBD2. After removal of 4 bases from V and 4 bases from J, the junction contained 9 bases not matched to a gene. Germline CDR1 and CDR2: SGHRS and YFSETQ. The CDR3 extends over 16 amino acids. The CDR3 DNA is TGCGCCAGCAGCGAAAATTTAGCGGGGGTATACAATGAGCAGTTCTTC. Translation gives CASSENLAGVYNEQFF.

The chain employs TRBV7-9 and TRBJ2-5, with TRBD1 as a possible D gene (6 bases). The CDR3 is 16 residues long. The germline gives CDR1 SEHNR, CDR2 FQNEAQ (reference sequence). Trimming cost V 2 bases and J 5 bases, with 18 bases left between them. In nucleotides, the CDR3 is TGTGCCAGCAGCTTAAGCCCGGGACAACAACGGGAGACCCAGTACTTC. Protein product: CASSLSPGQQRETQYF.

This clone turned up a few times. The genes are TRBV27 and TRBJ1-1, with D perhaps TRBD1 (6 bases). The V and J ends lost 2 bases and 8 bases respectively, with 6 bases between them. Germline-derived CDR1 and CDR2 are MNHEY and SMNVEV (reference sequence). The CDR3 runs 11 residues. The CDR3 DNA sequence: TGTGCCAGCAGTTTAGGGACAGAAGCTTTCTTT. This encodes CASSLGTEAFF.

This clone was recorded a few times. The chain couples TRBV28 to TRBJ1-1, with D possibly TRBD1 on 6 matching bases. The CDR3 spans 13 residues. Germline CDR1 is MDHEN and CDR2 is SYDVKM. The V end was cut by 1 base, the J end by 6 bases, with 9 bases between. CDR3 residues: CASSLLQGSEAFF. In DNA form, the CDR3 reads TGTGCCAGCAGTTTATTGCAGGGGTCTGAAGCTTTCTTT.

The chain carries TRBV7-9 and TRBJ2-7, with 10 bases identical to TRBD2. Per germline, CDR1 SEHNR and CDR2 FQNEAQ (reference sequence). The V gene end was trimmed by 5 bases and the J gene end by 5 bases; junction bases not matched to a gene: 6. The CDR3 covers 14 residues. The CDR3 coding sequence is TGTGCCAGCAGCGCCGGGACTAGCGTGCACGAGCAGTACTTC. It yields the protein CASSAGTSVHEQYF.

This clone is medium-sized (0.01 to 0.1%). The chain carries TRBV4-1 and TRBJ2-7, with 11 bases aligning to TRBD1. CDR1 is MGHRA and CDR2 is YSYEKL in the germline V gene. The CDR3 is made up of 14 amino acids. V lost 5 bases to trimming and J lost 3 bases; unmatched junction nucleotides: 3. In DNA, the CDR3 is TGCGCCAGCAGCTCCGGGACAGGGGGCTACGAGCAGTACTTC. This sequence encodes CASSSGTGGYEQYF.

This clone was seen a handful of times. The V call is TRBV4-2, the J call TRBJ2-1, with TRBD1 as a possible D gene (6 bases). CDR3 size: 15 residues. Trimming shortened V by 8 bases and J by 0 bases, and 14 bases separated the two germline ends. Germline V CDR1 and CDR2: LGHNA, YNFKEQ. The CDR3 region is CASRTELYSYNEQFF. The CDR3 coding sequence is TGTGCCAGCCGGACAGAACTTTACTCCTACAATGAGCAGTTCTTC.

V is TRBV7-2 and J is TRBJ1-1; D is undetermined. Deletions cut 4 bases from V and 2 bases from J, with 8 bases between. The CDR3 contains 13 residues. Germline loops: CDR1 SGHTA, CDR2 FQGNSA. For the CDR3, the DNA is TGTGCCAGCAGCTCCTATCCTAACACTGAAGCTTTCTTT. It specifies CASSSYPNTEAFF. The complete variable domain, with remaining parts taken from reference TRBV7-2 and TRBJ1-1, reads GAGVSQSPSNKVTEKGKDVELRCDPISGHTALYWYRQSLGQGLEFLIYFQGNSAPDKSGLPSDRFSAERTGGSVSTLTIQRTQQEDSAVYLCASSSYPNTEAFFGQGTRLTVV.

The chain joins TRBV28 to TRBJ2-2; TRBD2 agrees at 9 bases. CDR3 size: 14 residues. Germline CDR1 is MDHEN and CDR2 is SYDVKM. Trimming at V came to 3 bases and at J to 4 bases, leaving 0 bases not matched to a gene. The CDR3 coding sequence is TGTGCCAGCAGTTTTAGCGGGAGCACCGGGGAGCTGTTTTTT. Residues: CASSFSGSTGELFF.

CDR3 bases: TGTGCCTGGAGTGCGGTAGCGCTCAGCACAGATACGCAGTATTTT. Translation: CAWSAVALSTDTQYF. The chain combines TRBV30 with TRBJ2-3; tentatively, D is TRBD2 (5 bases). The CDR3 length is 15 residues. CDR1 GTSNPN and CDR2 SVGIG come from the germline V gene (reference sequence). Trimming removed 1 base at V and 0 bases at J, with 11 bases between.

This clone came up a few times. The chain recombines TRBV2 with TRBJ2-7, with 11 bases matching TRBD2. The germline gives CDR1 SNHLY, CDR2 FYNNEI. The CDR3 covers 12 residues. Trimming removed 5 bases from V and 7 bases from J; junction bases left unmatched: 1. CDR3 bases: TGTGCCAGCAGTCGACTAGCGGGGGAGCAGTACTTC. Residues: CASSRLAGEQYF.

This chain's CDR3 is CASSEWSVSSGDRADTQYF. CDR3 DNA sequence: TGTGCCAGCAGTGAATGGAGTGTTAGTTCGGGGGACAGGGCAGATACGCAGTATTTT. The V gene is TRBV6-1, the J gene TRBJ2-3; 9 nucleotides agree with TRBD1. V shed 2 bases, J shed 4 bases, and the junction held 16 bases outside the gene matches. Looked up from germline, CDR1 is MNHNS and CDR2 is SASEGT. CDR3 length: 19 amino acids.

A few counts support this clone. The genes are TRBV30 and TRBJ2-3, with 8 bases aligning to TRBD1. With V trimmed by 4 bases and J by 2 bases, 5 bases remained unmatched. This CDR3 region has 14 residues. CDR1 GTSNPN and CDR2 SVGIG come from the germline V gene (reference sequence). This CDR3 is CAWTWTGNTDTQYF. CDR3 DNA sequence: TGTGCCTGGACCTGGACAGGGAACACAGATACGCAGTATTTT.